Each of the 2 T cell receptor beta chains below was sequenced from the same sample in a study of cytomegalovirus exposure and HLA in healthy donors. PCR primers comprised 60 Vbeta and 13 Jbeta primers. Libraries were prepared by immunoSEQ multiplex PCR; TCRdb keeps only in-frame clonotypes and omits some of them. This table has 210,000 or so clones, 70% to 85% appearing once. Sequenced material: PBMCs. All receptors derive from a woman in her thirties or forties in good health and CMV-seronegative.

CDR3 loop: CASSLEGQSFEAFF. The CDR3 DNA is TGTGCCAGCAGCTTAGAAGGACAATCCTTTGAAGCTTTCTTT. The V gene is TRBV7-2, the J gene TRBJ1-1; tentatively, D is TRBD1 (5 bases). The CDR3 runs to 14 residues. The V gene's germline CDR1 is SGHTA and CDR2 FQGNSA. Trimming removed 1 base from V and 7 bases from J, with 13 bases in between.

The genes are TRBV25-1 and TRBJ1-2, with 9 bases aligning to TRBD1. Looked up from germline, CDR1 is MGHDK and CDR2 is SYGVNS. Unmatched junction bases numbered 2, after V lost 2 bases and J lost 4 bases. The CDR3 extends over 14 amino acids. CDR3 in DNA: TGTGCCAGCAGTGAACAGGGACAGGGCTATGGCTACACCTTC. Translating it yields CASSEQGQGYGYTF.